This T cell receptor (beta chain) was sequenced during a study of T cell repertoires in cytomegalovirus infection. As for the study in general: Indications of both CMV infection and matching HLA type were provided by public TCR beta signatures. Study results and limitations: Dominant in the ex vivo response were TCR beta clonotypes restricted by HLA-C and specific for CMV. The study identified carriers of CMV plus the relevant HLA from cumulative public TCR beta family frequency.

Trimming shortened V by 3 bases and J by 3 bases, and 23 bases separated the two germline ends. CDR1 ENHRY and CDR2 SYGVKD come from the germline V gene. The CDR3 length is 18 residues. In this sample, this clonotype turned up many times. Its antigen is still unknown. Each CDR3 protein is one row after TCRdb ran MiXCR on the reads. The table has roughly 500,000 distinct CDR3 sequences, approximately 16% seen once. The rearrangement uses TRBV10-3 and TRBJ1-2, with a tentative D call TRBD1 (6 bases). This receptor was taken from a human donor in good health (CMV status not recorded). Some clones in this sample may be carry-over from other donors' samples. Specimen: CD8+ T cells from PBMCs. CDR3 amino acids: CAISERRTEPLGDYGYTF. The CDR3 DNA reads as TGTGCCATCAGTGAAAGGAGGACAGAGCCCCTAGGGGACTATGGCTACACCTTC.